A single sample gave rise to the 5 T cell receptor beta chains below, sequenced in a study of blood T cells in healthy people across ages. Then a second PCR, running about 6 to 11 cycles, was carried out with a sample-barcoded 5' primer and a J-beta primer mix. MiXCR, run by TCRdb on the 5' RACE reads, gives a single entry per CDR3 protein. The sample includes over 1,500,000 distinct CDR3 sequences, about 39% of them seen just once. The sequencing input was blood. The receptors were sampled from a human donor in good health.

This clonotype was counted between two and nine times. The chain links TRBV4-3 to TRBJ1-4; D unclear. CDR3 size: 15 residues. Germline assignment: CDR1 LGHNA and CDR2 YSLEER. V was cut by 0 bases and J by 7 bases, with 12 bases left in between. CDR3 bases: TGCGCCAGCAGCCAAGATTTAATCCTGGGTGAAAAACTGTTTTTT. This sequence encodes CASSQDLILGEKLFF.

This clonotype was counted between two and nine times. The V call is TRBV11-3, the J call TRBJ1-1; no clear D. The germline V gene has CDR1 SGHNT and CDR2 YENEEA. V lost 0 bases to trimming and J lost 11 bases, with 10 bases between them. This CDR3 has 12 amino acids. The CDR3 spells CASSLEGGKAFF. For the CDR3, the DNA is TGTGCCAGCAGCTTAGAAGGTGGTAAGGCTTTCTTT.

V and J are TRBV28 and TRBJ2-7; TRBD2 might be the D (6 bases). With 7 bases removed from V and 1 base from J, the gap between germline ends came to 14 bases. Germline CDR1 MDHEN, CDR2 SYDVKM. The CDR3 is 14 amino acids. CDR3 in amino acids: CASKGPGESYEQYF. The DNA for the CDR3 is TGTGCCAGCAAGGGGCCGGGGGAGTCCTACGAGCAGTACTTC.

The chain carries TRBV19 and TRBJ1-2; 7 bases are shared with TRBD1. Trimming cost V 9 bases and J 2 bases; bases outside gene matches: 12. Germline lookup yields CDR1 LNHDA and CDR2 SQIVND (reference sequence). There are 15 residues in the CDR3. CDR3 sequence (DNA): TGTGCCAGCGAGCAGGGGGGACAGAGAAACTATGGCTACACCTTC. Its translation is CASEQGGQRNYGYTF. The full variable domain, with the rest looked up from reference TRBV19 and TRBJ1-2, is DGGITQSPKYLFRKEGQNVTLSCEQNLNHDAMYWYRQDPGQGLRLIYYSQIVNDFQKGDIAEGYSVSREKKESFPLTVTSAQKNPTAFYLCASEQGGQRNYGYTFGSGTRLTVV.

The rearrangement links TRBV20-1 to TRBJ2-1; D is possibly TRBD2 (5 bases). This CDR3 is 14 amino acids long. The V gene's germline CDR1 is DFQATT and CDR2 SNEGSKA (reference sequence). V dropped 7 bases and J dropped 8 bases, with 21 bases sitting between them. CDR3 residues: CSGTRALNFYEQFF. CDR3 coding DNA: TGCAGTGGGACGAGGGCATTGAATTTTTATGAGCAGTTCTTC.